Many counts were recorded for the clone carrying this TCR beta chain. Its antigen is currently unknown. The entry originates in a study of T-cell reconstitution after alpha-beta-depleted transplantation in children. Study-wide findings and caveats: After transplant, high TCRbeta diversity at day 60 in some patients arose from surviving recipient T cells and thymic progenitors. One year after transplant, T-cell counts and diversity came mostly from newly produced T cells. About two months after transplant, alpha-beta T cells reportedly came from several hundred expanded graft clones.

Trimming shortened V by 5 bases and J by 1 base, and 12 bases separated the two germline ends. The CDR3 has 15 amino acids. Germline V gene sequence: CDR1 MNHEY, CDR2 SMNVEV (reference sequence). Unique molecular identifiers featured in how the TCRbeta library was prepared. TCRdb reanalysed the PCR reads using MiXCR and keeps one entry per CDR3 protein. The data show about 460,000 distinct CDR3 sequences, roughly a tenth seen once. The clonotype was recovered from a child aged 2 to 9 with inherited bone marrow failure, due to receive a stem cell transplant. The source material was PBMCs, sampled before TCRalphabeta/CD19-depleted stem cell transplant. The V and J genes are TRBV27 and TRBJ1-5; tentatively, D is TRBD1 (5 bases). CDR3 in DNA: TGTGCCAGCAGTCCGACGGGACTCAGCAATCAGCCCCAGCATTTT. Its translation is CASSPTGLSNQPQHF.